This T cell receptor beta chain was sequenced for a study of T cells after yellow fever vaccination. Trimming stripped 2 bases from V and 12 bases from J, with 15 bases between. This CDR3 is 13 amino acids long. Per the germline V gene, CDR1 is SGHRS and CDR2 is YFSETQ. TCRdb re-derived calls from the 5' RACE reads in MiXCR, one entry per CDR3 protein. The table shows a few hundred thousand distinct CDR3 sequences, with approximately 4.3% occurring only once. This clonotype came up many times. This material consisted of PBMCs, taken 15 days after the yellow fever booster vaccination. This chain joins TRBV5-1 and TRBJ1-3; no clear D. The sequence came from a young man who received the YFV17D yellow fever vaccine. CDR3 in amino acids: CASSFLPGSNIYF. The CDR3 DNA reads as TGCGCCAGCAGCTTCCTCCCGGGCAGTAACATATATTTT.